One sample yielded the 29 T cell receptor beta chains listed below, sequenced in a study of blood T cell repertoires in COVID-19. The repertoire was sequenced with immunoSEQ multiplex PCR; TCRdb's copy has only in-frame clones and lacks some. The sample holds roughly 250,000 clones, over 75% seen once. The material sequenced was peripheral blood. Receptors originate from a human donor in a cohort sampled during active COVID-19.

This CDR3 is CASSLAQGAVEAFF. The CDR3 DNA is TGCGCCAGCAGCTTGGCTCAGGGGGCAGTTGAAGCTTTCTTT. This sequence joins TRBV5-1 and TRBJ1-1, with 8 positions matching TRBD1. The CDR3 has 14 amino acids. CDR1 and CDR2 (germline): SGHRS, YFSETQ. J lost 7 bases, V lost 0 bases, and 5 bases had no gene match.

V and J are TRBV19 and TRBJ2-1, with TRBD2 identical over 11 bases. The CDR3 sequence is 15 residues long. In germline, CDR1 is LNHDA, CDR2 SQIVND (reference sequence). V trimming: 6 bases; J trimming: 5 bases; junction bases outside the gene matches: 6. In DNA form, the CDR3 reads TGTGCCAGTAGCACGTTGACTAGCGGGAACAATGAGCAGTTCTTC. Protein product: CASSTLTSGNNEQFF.

The chain joins TRBV5-4 to TRBJ2-2, with 7 bases fitting TRBD2. Germline V CDR1 and CDR2: SGHNT, YYREEE (reference sequence). J was trimmed by 7 bases and V by 4 bases; bases with no gene match: 4. This CDR3 has 13 amino acids. CDR3 residues: CASSPREGGELFF. The CDR3 DNA sequence: TGTGCCAGCAGCCCCAGGGAGGGCGGGGAGCTGTTTTTT.

The chain couples TRBV10-1 to TRBJ2-3; D might be TRBD2 (6 bases). The CDR3 runs 12 residues. V lost 2 bases and J 10 bases, leaving 10 bases between the germline ends. Germline CDR1 is WNHNN and CDR2 is SYGVQD (reference sequence). DNA for the CDR3: TGCGCCAGCAGTGAGAACCGCGGGGCGCAGTATTTT. Protein: CASSENRGAQYF.

This rearrangement joins TRBV6-5 to TRBJ1-1; D is possibly TRBD1 (6 bases). Germline assignment: CDR1 MNHEY and CDR2 SVGAGI. The V end was cut by 8 bases, the J end by 0 bases, with 10 bases between. This CDR3 is built from 13 residues. The CDR3 DNA reads TGTGCCAGCTTTGCAGGGGTGAACACTGAAGCTTTCTTT. It specifies CASFAGVNTEAFF.

Ten or more counts support this clone. The genes are TRBV5-1 and TRBJ1-2; 10 nucleotides agree with TRBD1. The CDR3 runs 15 residues. V was pared by 0 bases and J by 6 bases, with 5 bases of the junction left unmatched. Germline-derived CDR1 and CDR2 are SGHRS and YFSETQ. The CDR3 here is CASSLGTGGINGYTF. CDR3 sequence (DNA): TGCGCCAGCAGCTTGGGGACAGGGGGGATCAATGGCTACACCTTC.

The chain carries TRBV19 and TRBJ2-1; 11 bases fit TRBD1. The CDR3 totals 16 residues. Trimming at V came to 6 bases and at J to 4 bases, leaving 8 bases not matched to a gene. From germline, CDR1 is LNHDA and CDR2 SQIVND (reference sequence). CDR3 sequence (DNA): TGTGCCAGTAGACTAACCGGGACAGGGGGATACAATGAGCAGTTCTTC. The encoded protein is CASRLTGTGGYNEQFF.

V gene TRBV12-3 or TRBV12-4 combines with J gene TRBJ2-5, with D unresolved. The V and J ends lost 5 bases and 4 bases respectively, with 11 bases between them. This CDR3 spans 13 amino acids. DNA of the CDR3: TGTGCCAGCAGTCCCCCCCCGGGAGAGACCCAGTACTTC. This translates into CASSPPPGETQYF.

The chain is built from TRBV5-1 and TRBJ1-3; D remains unclear. V was clipped by 0 bases and J by 2 bases, with 12 bases between them. CDR1 and CDR2 from the germline V gene are SGHRS and YFSETQ. The length of the CDR3 is 16 residues. The chain's CDR3 is CASSLVGIEAGNTIYF. The DNA of the CDR3 is TGCGCCAGCAGCTTGGTAGGCATCGAGGCTGGAAACACCATATATTTT.

The chain employs TRBV7-8 and TRBJ1-2; tentative D call: TRBD1 (5 bases). The ends were cut back, 0 bases at V and 4 bases at J, with 9 bases in the middle. The CDR3 sequence is 14 residues long. Germline-derived CDR1 and CDR2 are SGHVS and FQNEAQ. In DNA form, the CDR3 reads TGTGCCAGCAGCTTAGCGAGGAGGGGCTATGGCTACACCTTC. Translating it yields CASSLARRGYGYTF.

The V gene is TRBV11-2, the J gene TRBJ2-1; 8 positions match TRBD1. V gave up 10 bases and J gave up 9 bases; unmatched junction bases: 5. CDR1 SGHAT and CDR2 FQNNGV come from the germline V gene. The CDR3 totals 11 residues. DNA of the CDR3: TGTGCCATTCAGGGGGCGGTTGAGCAGTTCTTC. Its protein is CAIQGAVEQFF.

On this clone itself: Distinct nucleotide sequences in the sample also encode this CDR3. The rearrangement links TRBV6-4 to TRBJ1-1; 8 nucleotides line up with TRBD1. The CDR3 runs to 15 residues. The germline V gene has CDR1 MRHNA and CDR2 SNTAGT. V lost 6 bases and J lost 0; bases outside the gene matches: 6. As DNA, the CDR3 is TGTGCCAGCAGAAAAGACAGGGGACTGAACACTGAAGCTTTCTTT. Translation: CASRKDRGLNTEAFF.

This clone showed up just a few times. This chain connects TRBV7-8 to TRBJ2-7; 9 bases are shared with TRBD1. Germline V gene data show CDR1 as SGHVS and CDR2 as FQNEAQ. The CDR3 loop spans 15 amino acids. Losses at the gene ends were 1 base for V and 1 base for J; bases not matched to a gene: 2. The CDR3 loop is CASSLGGTGSYEQYF. The CDR3 DNA reads as TGTGCCAGCAGCTTAGGAGGGACAGGGTCCTACGAGCAGTACTTC. Together with reference TRBV7-8 and TRBJ2-7, the CDR3 gives the full variable domain: GAGVSQSPRYKVAKRGQDVALRCDPISGHVSLFWYQQALGQGPEFLTYFQNEAQLDKSGLPSDRFFAERPEGSVSTLKIQRTQQEDSAVYLCASSLGGTGSYEQYFGPGTRLTVT.

V is TRBV2 and J is TRBJ2-7; D might be TRBD1 (6 bases). Trimming removed 3 bases from V and 0 bases from J, with 9 bases in between. CDR1 SNHLY and CDR2 FYNNEI come from the germline V gene. The CDR3 is made up of 14 amino acids. In DNA form, the CDR3 reads TGTGCCAGCAGTGAGGGGGCCGGCTCCTACGAGCAGTACTTC. Its protein product is CASSEGAGSYEQYF.

This chain uses TRBV3-1 (or the pseudogene TRBV3-2) with TRBJ2-7; D is uncertain. Trimming took 1 base from V and 0 from J, leaving 10 bases between them. Looked up from germline, CDR1 is LGHDT and CDR2 is YNNKEL (reference sequence). The CDR3 length is 15 residues. CDR3 region: CASSQVAFSSYEQYF. CDR3 in DNA: TGTGCCAGCAGCCAAGTAGCTTTTAGCTCCTACGAGCAGTACTTC.

The V call is TRBV6-6, the J call TRBJ2-4; unclear D gene. V lost 8 bases to trimming and J lost 7 bases, with 15 bases between them. CDR1 is MNHNY and CDR2 is SVGAGI in the germline V gene (reference sequence). The length of the CDR3 is 13 residues. The CDR3, as DNA: TGTGCCAGCTGTAGAATCAAGTCGAACATTCAGTACTTC. Translating gives CASCRIKSNIQYF.

The rearrangement links TRBV19 to TRBJ1-1; a weak D match, TRBD1 (6 bases). Germline V gene lookup returns CDR1 LNHDA and CDR2 SQIVND (reference sequence). Trimming stripped 2 bases from V and 4 bases from J, with 14 bases between. The CDR3 totals 15 residues. The DNA of the CDR3 is TGTGCCAGTAGTATAAGGGGGGGAAGAGGCACTGAAGCTTTCTTT. Protein sequence: CASSIRGGRGTEAFF.

The chain joins TRBV5-1 to TRBJ2-7; 8 bases agree with TRBD1. V was clipped by 3 bases and J by 2 bases; unmatched bases: 7. Germline V gene data show CDR1 as SGHRS and CDR2 as YFSETQ. The CDR3 is 15 residues long. CDR3 sequence: CASSSSGTGPYEQYF. DNA for the CDR3: TGCGCCAGCAGCTCCTCCGGGACAGGACCCTACGAGCAGTACTTC.

The chain combines TRBV27 with TRBJ1-5; D gene ambiguous. The CDR3 spans 16 residues. From germline, CDR1 is MNHEY and CDR2 SMNVEV (reference sequence). Trimming left V 2 bases short and J 2 bases short, with 13 bases between. The CDR3 reads CASSLLAHRGNQPQHF. The CDR3 nucleotides are TGTGCCAGCAGTTTACTTGCCCACCGAGGCAATCAGCCCCAGCATTTT.

This clone has only one observation. The rearrangement links TRBV5-1 to TRBJ2-7; TRBD1 might be the D (6 bases). Germline V gene data show CDR1 as SGHRS and CDR2 as YFSETQ. V was clipped by 0 bases and J by 0 bases, with 16 bases between them. The CDR3 extends over 17 amino acids. The CDR3 coding sequence is TGCGCCAGCAGCTTGGCGGACAGCTACAGGAGCTCCTACGAGCAGTACTTC. This translates into CASSLADSYRSSYEQYF.

J is TRBJ2-7 and V is TRBV2, with a possible D match to TRBD1 (5 bases). V lost 9 bases and J 5 bases, leaving 14 bases between the germline ends. The germline gives CDR1 SNHLY, CDR2 FYNNEI. This CDR3 comprises 12 residues. CDR3 DNA sequence: TGTGCCAGGAGAGTCGGACACGACGAGCAGTACTTC. Encoded protein: CARRVGHDEQYF.

The genes are TRBV28 and TRBJ2-1; D possibly corresponds to TRBD2 (5 bases). CDR1 is MDHEN, CDR2 SYDVKM, per germline. Trimming took off 1 base at V and 10 bases at J, with 17 bases between the two ends. The CDR3 spans 15 residues. The CDR3 sequence is CASSLSFGVGGEQFF. The CDR3 region has the DNA TGTGCCAGCAGTTTATCGTTCGGGGTCGGTGGGGAGCAGTTCTTC.

The table lists this clone with a count of one. The rearrangement uses TRBV6-5 and TRBJ1-4; 8 bases are a match to TRBD1. Trimming cost V 4 bases and J 7 bases; bases outside gene matches: 8. CDR1 is MNHEY and CDR2 is SVGAGI in the germline V gene. The CDR3 loop spans 15 amino acids. CDR3 DNA sequence: TGTGCCAGCAGTTGGAATCCAGGGGGCGGTGAAAAACTGTTTTTT. Encoded protein: CASSWNPGGGEKLFF.

This chain connects TRBV3-1 (or the pseudogene TRBV3-2) to TRBJ2-7, with D maybe TRBD2 (6 bases). There are 14 residues in the CDR3. From germline, CDR1 is LGHDT and CDR2 YNNKEL (reference sequence). The germline V and J ends were trimmed by 4 bases and 4 bases, with 14 bases remaining between them. The CDR3 is CASSLMAGPYEQYF. CDR3 nucleotides: TGTGCCAGCAGCCTTATGGCGGGACCGTACGAGCAGTACTTC.

The V and J genes are TRBV29-1 and TRBJ1-1; no clear D. CDR1 and CDR2 from the germline V gene are SQVTM and ANQGSEA. This CDR3 is 13 amino acids long. Trimming stripped 2 bases from V and 5 bases from J, with 12 bases between. The CDR3 DNA sequence: TGCAGCGTTGAACCCCGGGGAGGGACTGAAGCTTTCTTT. Its translation: CSVEPRGGTEAFF.

J is TRBJ2-6 and V is TRBV20-1, with D unresolved. This CDR3 is built from 16 residues. Germline V gives CDR1 DFQATT, CDR2 SNEGSKA (reference sequence). V was pared by 3 bases and J by 0 bases, with 12 bases between. The chain's CDR3 is CSASGFYGSGANVLTF. The CDR3 DNA follows: TGCAGTGCTAGTGGGTTCTACGGCTCTGGGGCCAACGTCCTGACTTTC.

V usage is TRBV3-1 (or the pseudogene TRBV3-2) and J usage is TRBJ2-7, with 10 bases lining up with TRBD1. The CDR3 sequence is 14 residues long. The germline gives CDR1 LGHDT, CDR2 YNNKEL (reference sequence). The trim removed 9 bases at V and 2 bases at J, leaving 7 bases unmatched. The DNA of the CDR3 is TGTGCCAGTGGGGGACAGGGGTCCCCCTACGAGCAGTACTTC. Encoded protein: CASGGQGSPYEQYF.

The chain uses TRBV11-2 and TRBJ2-7; 7 nucleotides line up with TRBD1. V lost 1 base and J lost 3; bases outside the gene matches: 6. The CDR3 is 15 amino acids. Germline V gene data show CDR1 as SGHAT and CDR2 as FQNNGV. The CDR3 nucleotides are TGTGCCAGCAGCTTAGGACAGGGAAGGAACTACGAGCAGTACTTC. This codes for CASSLGQGRNYEQYF. Supplemented by reference TRBV11-2 and TRBJ2-7, the full variable domain reads EAGVAQSPRYKIIEKRQSVAFWCNPISGHATLYWYQQILGQGPKLLIQFQNNGVVDDSQLPKDRFSAERLKGVDSTLKIQPAKLEDSAVYLCASSLGQGRNYEQYFGPGTRLTVT.

V is TRBV12-5 and J is TRBJ2-4, with D possibly being TRBD1 (7 bases). The germline CDR1 and CDR2 sequences are LGHNT and FRNRAP. CDR3 length equals 14 residues. V lost 6 bases to trimming and J lost 3 bases, with 12 bases between them. The DNA of the CDR3 is TGTGCTAGTGGACACAGGGGAGGCAAAAACATTCAGTACTTC. Its translation: CASGHRGGKNIQYF.